This TCR beta chain was found in a study of cytomegalovirus exposure and HLA in healthy donors. Use of 60 Vbeta and 13 Jbeta primers characterized the PCR. The method was immunoSEQ multiplex PCR; TCRdb's version includes in-frame clones alone and lacks a portion of them. In all, the sample yields about 160,000 clones. This CDR3 is built from 14 residues. Germline loops: CDR1 SQVTM, CDR2 ANQGSEA. The V gene end was trimmed by 5 bases and the J gene end by 5 bases; junction bases not matched to a gene: 7. Specimen: PBMCs. The receptor's source is a man aged 25 to 40 in good health and CMV-seronegative. The gene calls are TRBV29-1 and TRBJ2-2, with 8 bases lining up with TRBD1. The CDR3 is CSVRQGARTGELFF. CDR3 DNA: TGCAGCGTTCGGCAGGGGGCGCGAACCGGGGAGCTGTTTTTT.